The clone carrying this T cell receptor (beta chain) is judged medium-sized. This entry belongs to a study of spatial heterogeneity in lung cancer. TCRdb processed the 5' RACE reads anew with MiXCR; each CDR3 protein has one entry. The table lists roughly 70,000 distinct CDR3 sequences, roughly 9% of them singletons. This CDR3 is built from 16 residues. Per germline, CDR1 SGHTA and CDR2 FQGNSA. The V gene end was trimmed by 1 base and the J gene end by 2 bases; junction bases not matched to a gene: 6. Time point described: blood at routine non-recurrence follow-up after resection. The input material, whole RNA from tumor, nontumor lung or frozen PBMC, was sequenced unsorted.

The sequence was collected from a female donor with early-stage non-small cell lung cancer. The chain is built from TRBV7-2 and TRBJ2-7, with 9 bases matching TRBD2. Sequenced material: PBMCs, taken at follow-up. CDR3 residues: CASSLVWLAGPYEQYF. The DNA of the CDR3 is TGTGCCAGCAGCTTAGTTTGGCTAGCGGGACCCTACGAGCAGTACTTC.